This record concerns one TCR beta chain sequence. This record comes from a study of PD-1 blockade in mismatch repair-deficient tumors. TCRdb keeps only in-frame clones here, not all; method: immunoSEQ multiplex PCR. The sample consists of about 24,000 clones, more than 80% of them appearing once. The CDR3 runs to 13 residues. Germline V CDR1 and CDR2: WSHSY, SAAADI. Trimming removed 0 bases from V and 9 bases from J, with 11 bases in between. This sequence originates from an adult with mismatch repair-deficient cancer. Sample: peripheral blood, taken 12 weeks after starting pembrolizumab. This chain links TRBV10-2 with TRBJ1-1, with D maybe TRBD1 (6 bases). The CDR3 nucleotides read TGCGCCAGCAGTGAGTCGGGTGGGGGCCAAGCTTTCTTT. It codes for CASSESGGGQAFF.